Shown below are 6 T cell receptor beta chains from a single sample sequenced in a study of STAT5B mutations in CD4+ large granular lymphocyte leukemia. Produced via immunoSEQ multiplex PCR; TCRdb's table is partial and in-frame only. The table includes under 40,000 clones, around 66% detected once. Sequenced sample: CD4+ T cells from blood buffy coats. Receptors were obtained from a human donor in good health.

V gene TRBV5-1 combines with J gene TRBJ2-3; no reliable D call. V shed 0 bases and J shed 1 base, with 9 bases lying between them. Germline V gene data show CDR1 as SGHRS and CDR2 as YFSETQ. CDR3 size: 15 residues. The CDR3 spells CASSLVRPGTDTQYF. In DNA form, the CDR3 reads TGCGCCAGCAGCTTGGTAAGGCCCGGCACAGATACGCAGTATTTT.

The chain combines TRBV6-1 with TRBJ1-3; a possible D gene is TRBD1 (5 bases). There are 14 residues in the CDR3. Germline V CDR1 and CDR2: MNHNS, SASEGT. Trimming shortened V by 7 bases and J by 0 bases, and 10 bases separated the two germline ends. The CDR3 loop reads CASKTAYSGNTIYF. CDR3 in DNA: TGTGCCAGCAAGACAGCCTACTCTGGAAACACCATATATTTT.

This sequence joins TRBV19 and TRBJ2-3; D gene ambiguous. V lost 3 bases to trimming and J lost 2 bases, with 15 bases between them. CDR3 length: 16 amino acids. The germline V gene encodes CDR1 LNHDA and CDR2 SQIVND (reference sequence). CDR3 amino acids: CASSMPSDLYTDTQYF. The CDR3 DNA reads TGTGCCAGTAGTATGCCGTCGGACCTATACACAGATACGCAGTATTTT.

A few counts support this clone. The rearrangement joins TRBV28 to TRBJ2-2; tentatively, D is TRBD1 (5 bases). V lost 5 bases to trimming and J lost 0 bases, with 7 bases between them. Germline assignment: CDR1 MDHEN and CDR2 SYDVKM. The CDR3 has 14 amino acids. The DNA of the CDR3 is TGTGCCAGCAGTCCAGGGACGAACACCGGGGAGCTGTTTTTT. This gives the protein CASSPGTNTGELFF.

The chain couples TRBV7-2 to TRBJ2-2; tentative D call: TRBD2 (6 bases). V was shortened by 4 bases and J by 6 bases, with 9 bases between the two germline ends. This CDR3 has 13 residues. Per the germline V gene, CDR1 is SGHTA and CDR2 is FQGNSA. CDR3 region: CASSSPGAGELFF. The CDR3 region has the DNA TGTGCCAGCAGCTCTCCGGGGGCCGGGGAGCTGTTTTTT.

V and J are TRBV7-6 and TRBJ1-4; TRBD1 aligns across 9 bases. CDR3 length: 17 amino acids. The junction had 9 bases not matched to a gene; V was cut back by 1 base and J by 6 bases. Looked up from germline, CDR1 is SGHVS and CDR2 is FNYEAQ. CDR3 nucleotide sequence: TGTGCCAGCAGCTTAGAAACAGGGGGCCCCGGAGATGAAAAACTGTTTTTT. This gives the protein CASSLETGGPGDEKLFF.